Listed below are T cell receptor beta chains from one sample, sequenced in a study of post-analysis software for immune sequencing data. A single record per CDR3 protein comes from TCRdb applying MiXCR to the PCR reads. This repertoire shows fewer than 900,000 distinct CDR3 sequences, under 60% found once; its top ten account for just under 5%. The specimen was blood. All receptors come from a girl aged 10 to 17 with multiple sclerosis. Each CDR3 is given with its conserved first and last residue. The order of the fields is D gene, V gene, CDR3 protein. The D gene is left open where the match is weak.

D gene: -; V gene: TRBV27; CDR3 protein: CASSIRSSDTKRRETQYF
D gene: -; V gene: TRBV27; CDR3 protein: CASSLGGSRDTQYF
D gene: -; V gene: TRBV24-1; CDR3 protein: CATSRQDYEQYF
D gene: -; V gene: TRBV5-6; CDR3 protein: CASSLMSDTQYF
D gene: -; V gene: TRBV29-1; CDR3 protein: CSVDRSERVLRETQYF
D gene: TRBD2; V gene: TRBV7-2; CDR3 protein: CASSLAGLAATDTQYF
D gene: -; V gene: TRBV10-3; CDR3 protein: CAIKGPGPQETQYF
D gene: -; V gene: TRBV2; CDR3 protein: CASSGEETQYF
D gene: -; V gene: TRBV9; CDR3 protein: CASGGTVNTEAFF
D gene: TRBD1; V gene: TRBV6-6; CDR3 protein: CASSPTSTGDGYGYTF
D gene: TRBD2; V gene: TRBV11-2; CDR3 protein: CASSLVGDTWTSGSFTYEQYF
D gene: TRBD1; V gene: TRBV4-3; CDR3 protein: CASSQGQGTSGANVLTF
D gene: -; V gene: TRBV20-1; CDR3 protein: CSATRAGIIAKNIQYF
D gene: -; V gene: TRBV27; CDR3 protein: CASSWGELSTDTQYF
D gene: -; V gene: TRBV10-3; CDR3 protein: CAISEPDHRETQYF
D gene: -; V gene: TRBV28; CDR3 protein: CASSRRAGNEQFF
D gene: -; V gene: TRBV14; CDR3 protein: CASSQLWDTDTQYF
D gene: -; V gene: TRBV7-9; CDR3 protein: CASSSGDSTYYYEQYF
D gene: TRBD2; V gene: TRBV20-1; CDR3 protein: CSAVHTGTSGRFNEQFF
D gene: -; V gene: TRBV12-3/TRBV12-4; CDR3 protein: CASSFPGSGYTF
D gene: -; V gene: TRBV4-1; CDR3 protein: CASSQDRPAEILYF
D gene: TRBD2; V gene: TRBV9; CDR3 protein: CASSPPGRGTDTQYF
D gene: TRBD1; V gene: TRBV12-3/TRBV12-4; CDR3 protein: CASSPTGFSYEQYF
D gene: -; V gene: TRBV20-1; CDR3 protein: CSARDLTRGETQYF
D gene: -; V gene: TRBV9; CDR3 protein: CASSVATRGRDRTGANVLTF
D gene: -; V gene: TRBV28; CDR3 protein: CASARTVFTEAFF
D gene: TRBD2; V gene: TRBV11-2; CDR3 protein: CASSLRREAQGVTGELFF
D gene: -; V gene: TRBV20-1; CDR3 protein: CSANQGGYTF
D gene: -; V gene: TRBV15; CDR3 protein: CATSRESGRGSRDTQYF
D gene: -; V gene: TRBV4-2; CDR3 protein: CASSQGGQGYQDTQYF
D gene: -; V gene: TRBV5-5; CDR3 protein: CASSFGGIGLGEQFF
D gene: TRBD1; V gene: TRBV19; CDR3 protein: CASSVDRGPSYEQYF
D gene: TRBD1; V gene: TRBV2; CDR3 protein: CASRADRDGGYTF
D gene: TRBD2; V gene: TRBV11-2; CDR3 protein: CASSSFRSSSGAPSGANVLTF
D gene: -; V gene: TRBV5-1; CDR3 protein: CASSSDFDNSPLHF
D gene: -; V gene: TRBV28; CDR3 protein: CASSLGGPHSSYEQYF
D gene: -; V gene: TRBV9; CDR3 protein: CASSPWGQENQPQHF
D gene: TRBD2; V gene: TRBV29-1; CDR3 protein: CSLSGLAGRTDTQYF
D gene: TRBD1; V gene: TRBV5-1; CDR3 protein: CASSLEVGTVGYYEQYF
D gene: -; V gene: TRBV7-2; CDR3 protein: CASSLYETPRGANVLTF
D gene: TRBD2; V gene: TRBV7-6; CDR3 protein: CASSWEVSGRTDTQYF